The 28 T cell receptor beta chains given below trace back to one sample, sequenced in a study of post-analysis software for immune sequencing data. Study-wide results and caveats: Comparison of patients with controls showed 4 to 6 TRBV segments more frequent in patients, TRBV5-6, TRBV5-1 and TRBV20-1 among them.

Every TCR beta cDNA library bore unique molecular identifiers. One entry per CDR3 protein results from TCRdb running MiXCR on the PCR reads. Among about 820,000 distinct CDR3 sequences, roughly 50% were seen once, and the ten largest hold approximately 4.4%. What these receptors recognize is not known. The sample comprised blood. The source is a girl aged 5 to 17 with multiple sclerosis.

This clonotype was recorded a few times. The J gene is TRBJ1-2, the V gene TRBV5-1; 8 bases align to TRBD1. CDR1 is SGHRS, CDR2 YFSETQ, per germline. This CDR3 is built from 13 residues. After removal of 0 bases from V and 8 bases from J, the junction contained 3 bases not matched to a gene. The CDR3 region is CASSLGQGTGYTF. The CDR3 bases are TGCGCCAGCAGCTTGGGACAGGGGACCGGCTACACCTTC.

This chain links TRBV27 with TRBJ2-1, with a weak D call TRBD1 (5 bases). Germline CDR1 and CDR2: MNHEY and SMNVEV (reference sequence). This CDR3 comprises 17 residues. The V end lost 5 bases, the J end lost 2 bases, and 19 bases lay between the germline ends. The CDR3 coding sequence is TGTGCCAGCAGTCTCCGCGGCAGGGTCCCAACCTACAATGAGCAGTTCTTC. Translating gives CASSLRGRVPTYNEQFF.

J is TRBJ2-3 and V is TRBV6-4, with D uncertain. Trimming pared 2 bases from V and 6 bases from J, leaving 9 bases between. The CDR3 sequence is 13 residues long. CDR1 MRHNA and CDR2 SNTAGT come from the germline V gene. CDR3 nucleotide sequence: TGTGCCAGCAGTGACAGCCCCCGCGATACGCAGTATTTT. It is translated as CASSDSPRDTQYF.

CDR3 region: CASSSRKTAYEQYF. CDR3 DNA sequence: TGTGCCAGCAGCTCCCGCAAGACCGCCTACGAGCAGTACTTC. The J gene is TRBJ2-7, the V gene TRBV7-2; D gene uncertain. The V end was cut by 4 bases, the J end by 2 bases, with 12 bases between. The CDR3 length is 14 residues. Germline assignment: CDR1 SGHTA and CDR2 FQGNSA.

V is TRBV20-1 and J is TRBJ2-3; TRBD2 aligns across 8 bases. Looked up from germline, CDR1 is DFQATT and CDR2 is SNEGSKA (reference sequence). The ends lost 3 bases at V and 2 bases at J; junction bases unmatched: 7. The length of the CDR3 is 15 residues. The CDR3 is CSASILSGTTDTQYF. Here the CDR3 DNA reads TGCAGTGCTAGTATCCTTAGCGGGACCACAGATACGCAGTATTTT.

In its sample, this clonotype was seen a few times. The V call is TRBV20-1, the J call TRBJ2-1; 12 bases are shared with TRBD2. The CDR3 is made up of 18 amino acids. Trimming took 1 base from V and 6 from J; bases not matched to a gene: 13. Germline V gene data show CDR1 as DFQATT and CDR2 as SNEGSKA (reference sequence). In DNA form, the CDR3 reads TGCAGTGCTAGAGTTGTTCGACTAGCGGGAGTCGGGGGCAATGAGCAGTTCTTC. Translation: CSARVVRLAGVGGNEQFF.

In its sample, this clonotype was seen once. V gene TRBV2 combines with J gene TRBJ2-7; 8 positions match TRBD1. V gave up 0 bases and J gave up 7 bases; unmatched junction bases: 8. This CDR3 has 15 amino acids. Germline assignment: CDR1 SNHLY and CDR2 FYNNEI. CDR3 nucleotide sequence: TGTGCCAGCAGTGAAGCGGGACAGGTGGGTAGGGAGCAGTACTTC. Translation: CASSEAGQVGREQYF.

In this sample, this clonotype turned up many times. This CDR3 reads CSDRKGAPSTDTQYF. The CDR3 DNA reads as TGCAGCGATCGAAAGGGGGCACCTAGCACAGATACGCAGTATTTT. J is TRBJ2-3 and V is TRBV29-1, with 7 nucleotides matching TRBD1. Unmatched junction bases numbered 10, after V lost 7 bases and J lost 0 bases. Germline V CDR1 and CDR2: SQVTM, ANQGSEA. The CDR3 loop spans 15 amino acids.

The chain recombines TRBV9 with TRBJ1-4, with D uncertain. Trimming cost V 3 bases and J 9 bases, with 12 bases left between them. Per germline, CDR1 SGDLS and CDR2 YYNGEE. The CDR3 is made up of 13 amino acids. Written as DNA, the CDR3 is TGTGCCAGCAGCGCAGCCTTGGGTCAAAAACTGTTTTTT. Encoded protein: CASSAALGQKLFF.

The chain links TRBV29-1 to TRBJ2-7; TRBD1 aligns across 9 bases. V was pared by 7 bases and J by 3 bases, with 10 bases of the junction left unmatched. Germline V gene sequence: CDR1 SQVTM, CDR2 ANQGSEA. The length of the CDR3 is 14 residues. Written as DNA, the CDR3 is TGCAGCGCGTTGCCGGGACAGGGTCGCTACGAGCAGTACTTC. Translated: CSALPGQGRYEQYF.

The J gene is TRBJ2-4, the V gene TRBV15; D gene unclear. V was pared by 3 bases and J by 1 base, with 4 bases between. The CDR3 length is 13 residues. Germline lookup yields CDR1 LNHNV and CDR2 YYDKDF (reference sequence). CDR3 amino acids: CATSSRAKNIQYF. The CDR3 region has the DNA TGTGCCACCAGCAGTCGGGCCAAAAACATTCAGTACTTC.

V gene TRBV29-1 combines with J gene TRBJ2-2; 11 bases match TRBD2. Germline CDR1 is SQVTM and CDR2 is ANQGSEA. Trimming cost V 7 bases and J 2 bases; bases outside gene matches: 3. This CDR3 region has 14 residues. CDR3 protein: CSAGTSGNTGELFF. The CDR3 nucleotides are TGCAGCGCAGGGACTAGCGGCAACACCGGGGAGCTGTTTTTT.

The CDR3 region is CASSPKGSNYNEQFF. As DNA, the CDR3 is TGTGCCAGCAGCCCCAAAGGGTCAAACTACAATGAGCAGTTCTTC. V is TRBV7-3 and J is TRBJ2-1, with unresolved D. Per germline, CDR1 SGHTA and CDR2 FQGTGA. The CDR3 runs 15 residues. V dropped 5 bases and J dropped 3 bases, with 14 bases sitting between them.

The chain joins TRBV7-2 to TRBJ1-2; 11 bases map to TRBD1. CDR1 and CDR2 (germline): SGHTA, FQGNSA. This CDR3 has 14 residues. Losses at the gene ends were 4 bases for V and 8 bases for J; bases not matched to a gene: 6. For the CDR3, the DNA is TGTGCCAGCAGCTCCGGACAGGGGGCTAGGGGCTACACCTTC. As protein: CASSSGQGARGYTF.

The chain joins TRBV12-3 or TRBV12-4 to TRBJ1-6, with 10 nucleotides matching TRBD1. The V and J ends lost 3 bases and 9 bases, in that order; junction bases with no gene match: 2. The CDR3 runs to 14 residues. CDR3 amino acids: CASSLGQGTSPLHF. CDR3 nucleotide sequence: TGTGCCAGCAGTTTGGGACAGGGGACTTCACCCCTCCACTTT.

The V and J genes are TRBV11-2 and TRBJ2-5; D not certain. The CDR3 extends over 15 amino acids. The germline gives CDR1 SGHAT, CDR2 FQNNGV. Deletions cut 4 bases from V and 3 bases from J, with 15 bases between. Written as DNA, the CDR3 is TGTGCCAGCAGCTCCCAAACCGGGCAGGAAGAGACCCAGTACTTC. It translates to CASSSQTGQEETQYF.

The J gene is TRBJ2-5, the V gene TRBV5-1, with D possibly being TRBD1 or TRBD2 (5 bases each). Trimming took 4 bases from V and 7 from J, leaving 11 bases between them. Germline V lookup: CDR1 SGHRS, CDR2 YFSETQ. The CDR3 loop spans 12 amino acids. For the CDR3, the DNA is TGCGCCAGCAGCCCCCTGGGGGTGACCCAGTACTTC. Its translation: CASSPLGVTQYF. The full variable domain, rest sourced from reference TRBV5-1 and TRBJ2-5, is KAGVTQTPRYLIKTRGQQVTLSCSPISGHRSVSWYQQTPGQGLQFLFEYFSETQRNKGNFPGRFSGRQFSNSRSEMNVSTLELGDSALYLCASSPLGVTQYFGPGTRLLVL.

The CDR3 nucleotides read TGCGCCAGCAGCGAGCCGGGACAGGCGTCGGGCGGCTACACCTTC. This encodes CASSEPGQASGGYTF. The chain has TRBV5-1 and TRBJ1-2; 8 bases are a match to TRBD1. This CDR3 spans 15 amino acids. Per germline, CDR1 SGHRS and CDR2 YFSETQ. With 4 bases clipped from V and 8 bases from J, the junction kept 13 bases outside the gene matches.

The chain couples TRBV20-1 to TRBJ1-5; the D is unclear. Trimming stripped 5 bases from V and 1 base from J, with 6 bases between. CDR1 is DFQATT, CDR2 SNEGSKA, per germline (reference sequence). The CDR3 has 12 residues. In nucleotides, the CDR3 is TGCAGTGCTGCTCGGAGCAATCAGCCCCAGCATTTT. It codes for CSAARSNQPQHF.

The chain recombines TRBV12-3 or TRBV12-4 with TRBJ2-7, with D unclear. V was clipped by 2 bases and J by 4 bases, with 6 bases between them. The CDR3 loop spans 12 amino acids. Written as DNA, the CDR3 is TGTGCCAGCAGTTTAATGGCATACGAGCAGTACTTC. This sequence encodes CASSLMAYEQYF.

This chain uses TRBV5-1 with TRBJ2-2, with TRBD2 identical over 9 bases. There are 16 residues in the CDR3. The germline CDR1 and CDR2 sequences are SGHRS and YFSETQ. J was trimmed by 6 bases and V by 5 bases; bases with no gene match: 11. The CDR3 reads CASRDGSGRAAGELFF. The DNA for the CDR3 is TGCGCCAGCAGGGACGGTAGCGGGAGAGCTGCCGGGGAGCTGTTTTTT. The whole variable domain, remainder taken from reference TRBV5-1 and TRBJ2-2, is KAGVTQTPRYLIKTRGQQVTLSCSPISGHRSVSWYQQTPGQGLQFLFEYFSETQRNKGNFPGRFSGRQFSNSRSEMNVSTLELGDSALYLCASRDGSGRAAGELFFGEGSRLTVL.

J is TRBJ2-3 and V is TRBV5-1; perhaps TRBD2 as D (6 bases). V dropped 3 bases and J dropped 5 bases, with 19 bases sitting between them. The CDR3 totals 16 residues. From germline, CDR1 is SGHRS and CDR2 YFSETQ. Here the CDR3 DNA reads TGCGCCAGCAGCTCCAGACAACTAGCTGGGGGAGATACGCAGTATTTT. Its protein is CASSSRQLAGGDTQYF.

The sample holds a few counts of this clonotype. The CDR3 sequence is CASGLSSTGGETQYF. The CDR3 bases are TGTGCTAGTGGTTTGTCGAGTACGGGAGGTGAGACCCAGTACTTC. This rearrangement joins TRBV12-5 to TRBJ2-5; 7 positions match TRBD2. CDR1 LGHNT and CDR2 FRNRAP come from the germline V gene. Trimming removed 2 bases from V and 5 bases from J; junction bases left unmatched: 8. The CDR3 length is 15 residues.

V and J are TRBV20-1 and TRBJ2-5; D not certain. With 6 bases removed from V and 3 bases from J, the gap between germline ends came to 5 bases. This CDR3 comprises 10 residues. CDR1 is DFQATT, CDR2 SNEGSKA, per germline (reference sequence). Here the CDR3 reads CSAYEETQYF. CDR3 in DNA: TGCAGTGCCTACGAAGAGACCCAGTACTTC.

The V gene is TRBV6-6, the J gene TRBJ2-7, with a weak D call TRBD2 (6 bases). The CDR3 has 16 residues. Germline V gives CDR1 MNHNY, CDR2 SVGAGI (reference sequence). Trimming pared 1 base from V and 0 bases from J, leaving 13 bases between. CDR3: CASSYLWGSGSYEQYF. The DNA of the CDR3 is TGTGCCAGCAGTTACTTGTGGGGTAGCGGCTCCTACGAGCAGTACTTC.

CDR3 bases: TGCGCCAGCAGCCTAACAGCGGGCGCGAGTCAGCCCCAGCATTTT. This translates into CASSLTAGASQPQHF. The genes are TRBV5-1 and TRBJ1-5; no reliable D call. Germline V CDR1 and CDR2: SGHRS, YFSETQ. This CDR3 contains 15 residues. With 4 bases removed from V and 6 bases from J, the gap between germline ends came to 17 bases. The full variable domain, with the rest looked up from reference TRBV5-1 and TRBJ1-5, is KAGVTQTPRYLIKTRGQQVTLSCSPISGHRSVSWYQQTPGQGLQFLFEYFSETQRNKGNFPGRFSGRQFSNSRSEMNVSTLELGDSALYLCASSLTAGASQPQHFGDGTRLSIL.

V and J are TRBV29-1 and TRBJ2-4, with unresolved D. The DNA end favors TRBJ2-7, so the J call may be wrong. In germline, CDR1 is SQVTM, CDR2 ANQGSEA. The CDR3 is made up of 10 amino acids. The CDR3 loop reads CSVTAVEQYF. The CDR3 coding sequence is TGCAGCGTTACGGCAGTCGAGCAGTACTTC.

The chain combines TRBV7-9 with TRBJ2-3, with 7 bases fitting TRBD2. This CDR3 is built from 16 residues. The germline V gene has CDR1 SEHNR and CDR2 FQNEAQ (reference sequence). Trimming took 3 bases from V and 3 from J; bases not matched to a gene: 9. The CDR3 DNA follows: TGTGCCAGCAGCTTTGGGTCTAGCGGATTGACAGATACGCAGTATTTT. Translated: CASSFGSSGLTDTQYF.